Each of the 28 T cell receptor beta chains below was sequenced from the same sample in a study of neurological immune-mediated disorders. TCRdb re-called the 5' RACE reads with MiXCR, one entry per CDR3 protein. In the table there are about 30,000 distinct CDR3 sequences, 4.5% to 7% of which are singletons. Sequencing input: CD4+ T cells from blood. Source of these receptors: a woman aged 45-60 years in good health.

There are many counts of this clonotype. The chain combines TRBV5-1 with TRBJ1-1; D is unresolved. Germline V lookup: CDR1 SGHRS, CDR2 YFSETQ. This CDR3 has 15 amino acids. Deletions cut 4 bases from V and 1 base from J, with 14 bases between. CDR3 in amino acids: CASSHSRHANTEAFF. The CDR3, as DNA: TGCGCCAGCAGCCACAGCCGACACGCGAACACTGAAGCTTTCTTT.

This clonotype was counted many times. The V and J genes are TRBV5-5 and TRBJ2-2, with TRBD1 matching over 9 bases. With 3 bases clipped from V and 5 bases from J, the junction kept 5 bases outside the gene matches. CDR3 size: 15 residues. Germline CDR1 and CDR2: SGHKS and YYEKEE (reference sequence). In DNA form, the CDR3 reads TGTGCCAGCAGCTGGGGACAGGGTGTGACCGGGGAGCTGTTTTTT. Translating gives CASSWGQGVTGELFF.

This clonotype came up many times. The chain joins TRBV20-1 to TRBJ1-6, with 7 bases lining up with TRBD1. The V gene end was trimmed by 6 bases and the J gene end by 7 bases; junction bases not matched to a gene: 6. Germline V gives CDR1 DFQATT, CDR2 SNEGSKA (reference sequence). This CDR3 comprises 13 residues. The CDR3: CSAQGTENSPLHF. The DNA for the CDR3 is TGCAGTGCCCAGGGGACAGAAAATTCACCCCTCCACTTT.

This clonotype was seen many times. The J gene is TRBJ1-1, the V gene TRBV7-2; TRBD1 matches 7 bases. The CDR3 is 14 amino acids. From germline, CDR1 is SGHTA and CDR2 FQGNSA. V lost 5 bases, J lost 6 bases, and 9 bases stayed unmatched. The CDR3 coding sequence is TGTGCCAGCAGCAGTGGACAGGATCTTTCTGAAGCTTTCTTT. Its translation is CASSSGQDLSEAFF.

This clonotype was observed at least ten times. The CDR3, as DNA: TGTGCCAGCAGTTTAAGCAAAAGGGTAGAGACCCAGTACTTC. As protein: CASSLSKRVETQYF. The V gene is TRBV28, the J gene TRBJ2-5; unclear D gene. The ends were cut back, 2 bases at V and 4 bases at J, with 11 bases in the middle. The CDR3 consists of 14 residues. The germline CDR1 and CDR2 sequences are MDHEN and SYDVKM.

This clonotype was picked up many times. The chain carries TRBV20-1 and TRBJ1-2, with TRBD1 as a possible D gene (5 bases). Germline CDR1 reads DFQATT; CDR2 reads SNEGSKA (reference sequence). This CDR3 contains 12 residues. V shed 6 bases and J shed 5 bases, with 13 bases lying between them. The CDR3 region is CSATGTGYGYTF. The CDR3 DNA is TGCAGTGCAACCGGGACGGGGTATGGCTACACCTTC.

This clonotype was seen many times. The chain carries TRBV20-1 and TRBJ2-1; 7 bases agree with TRBD2. This CDR3 has 12 residues. CDR1 is DFQATT and CDR2 is SNEGSKA in the germline V gene (reference sequence). The V and J ends lost 3 bases and 4 bases, in that order; junction bases with no gene match: 0. For the CDR3, the DNA is TGCAGTGCTAGCGGGGGGTACAATGAGCAGTTCTTC. This encodes CSASGGYNEQFF.

This clonotype was seen ten or more times. This rearrangement joins TRBV5-1 to TRBJ1-2; D gene unclear. V lost 4 bases and J lost 1, with 8 bases in between. The CDR3 length is 13 residues. Per the germline V gene, CDR1 is SGHRS and CDR2 is YFSETQ. CDR3 protein: CASSDKVNYGYTF. The CDR3, as DNA: TGCGCCAGCAGCGATAAGGTTAACTATGGCTACACCTTC. The whole variable domain, remainder taken from reference TRBV5-1 and TRBJ1-2, is KAGVTQTPRYLIKTRGQQVTLSCSPISGHRSVSWYQQTPGQGLQFLFEYFSETQRNKGNFPGRFSGRQFSNSRSEMNVSTLELGDSALYLCASSDKVNYGYTFGSGTRLTVV.

This clonotype appeared many times. The chain is built from TRBV20-1 and TRBJ1-5, with a possible D match to TRBD1 (5 bases). The germline gives CDR1 DFQATT, CDR2 SNEGSKA (reference sequence). V dropped 6 bases and J dropped 4 bases, with 16 bases sitting between them. The CDR3 is made up of 14 amino acids. The CDR3 region is CSALGRQGNQPQHF. CDR3 DNA: TGCAGTGCCCTAGGCAGGCAGGGTAATCAGCCCCAGCATTTT.

This clonotype was recorded at least ten times. The chain couples TRBV11-2 to TRBJ1-2, with TRBD1 matching 7 bases. V was pared by 5 bases and J by 4 bases, with 13 bases of the junction left unmatched. CDR3 length: 16 residues. Germline V gene lookup returns CDR1 SGHAT and CDR2 FQNNGV. The chain's CDR3 is CASSRQTGHPSYGYTF. The CDR3 region has the DNA TGTGCCAGCAGCCGTCAGACAGGGCATCCTTCCTATGGCTACACCTTC.

At least ten counts were recorded for this clonotype. CDR3 amino acids: CASSFPGRNTEAFF. CDR3 bases: TGTGCCAGTAGTTTCCCAGGGAGAAACACTGAAGCTTTCTTT. The chain recombines TRBV19 with TRBJ1-1, with D perhaps TRBD1 (5 bases). Germline lookup yields CDR1 LNHDA and CDR2 SQIVND (reference sequence). The CDR3 has 14 amino acids. V was shortened by 5 bases and J by 2 bases, with 12 bases between the two germline ends.

This clonotype was counted at least ten times. The chain uses TRBV20-1 and TRBJ1-6, with D perhaps matching TRBD1 (5 bases). The CDR3 runs to 16 residues. Germline assignment: CDR1 DFQATT and CDR2 SNEGSKA (reference sequence). V lost 5 bases and J lost 4, with 18 bases in between. The CDR3 loop is CSAPTSGRGYNSPLHF. The CDR3 DNA reads as TGCAGTGCTCCCACCTCGGGTAGGGGTTATAATTCACCCCTCCACTTT.

This clonotype was seen many times. CDR3 nucleotide sequence: TGCAGTGCTAGAGATAGTAACAGGCAAACCTACGAGCAGTACTTC. Residues: CSARDSNRQTYEQYF. The rearrangement uses TRBV20-1 and TRBJ2-7, with a possible D match to TRBD1 (5 bases). The germline V gene encodes CDR1 DFQATT and CDR2 SNEGSKA (reference sequence). The germline V and J ends were trimmed by 0 bases and 2 bases, with 14 bases remaining between them. This CDR3 contains 15 residues.

This clonotype was counted ten times or more. The J gene is TRBJ2-2, the V gene TRBV7-3; TRBD1 aligns across 10 bases. Germline CDR1 SGHTA, CDR2 FQGTGA. Trimming at V came to 5 bases and at J to 5 bases, leaving 8 bases not matched to a gene. The CDR3 is 16 amino acids. DNA for the CDR3: TGTGCCAGCAGCCTGACCCCGGGACAGGGGACCGGGGAGCTGTTTTTT. Translating gives CASSLTPGQGTGELFF.

This clonotype is categorized as medium-sized (0.01 to 0.1%). V gene TRBV9 combines with J gene TRBJ2-2; perhaps TRBD2 as D (5 bases). CDR1 SGDLS and CDR2 YYNGEE come from the germline V gene. The CDR3 consists of 15 residues. The V and J ends lost 1 base and 6 bases respectively, with 13 bases between them. CDR3: CASSVTAVQPGELFF. The CDR3 DNA is TGTGCCAGCAGCGTAACAGCGGTTCAGCCCGGGGAGCTGTTTTTT. The entire variable domain, with the rest obtained from reference TRBV9 and TRBJ2-2, is as follows: DSGVTQTPKHLITATGQRVTLRCSPRSGDLSVYWYQQSLDQGLQFLIQYYNGEERAKGNILERFSAQQFPDLHSELNLSSLELGDSALYFCASSVTAVQPGELFFGEGSRLTVL.

The chain joins TRBV12-3 or TRBV12-4 to TRBJ2-1; D might be TRBD2 (6 bases). Trimming left V 6 bases short and J 6 bases short, with 27 bases between. This CDR3 is 18 amino acids long. The CDR3 reads CASRRATTGLTLSNEQFF. As DNA, the CDR3 is TGTGCCAGCAGAAGGGCGACGACGGGACTGACTTTGAGCAATGAGCAGTTCTTC.

This clonotype came up many times. The rearrangement uses TRBV9 and TRBJ2-1; TRBD2 might be the D (6 bases). The V gene's germline CDR1 is SGDLS and CDR2 YYNGEE. Trimming pared 2 bases from V and 4 bases from J, leaving 10 bases between. The CDR3 sequence is 14 residues long. CDR3 residues: CASSVASEYNEQFF. Here the CDR3 DNA reads TGTGCCAGCAGCGTTGCTAGCGAATACAATGAGCAGTTCTTC.

This clonotype was picked up many times. The rearrangement uses TRBV3-1 and TRBJ1-1; the D is unclear. This CDR3 contains 14 residues. Germline CDR1 LGHDT, CDR2 YNNKEL (reference sequence). The V end was cut by 4 bases, the J end by 3 bases, with 12 bases between. This CDR3 is CASSPSGLYTEAFF. In DNA, the CDR3 is TGTGCCAGCAGCCCCAGCGGGTTATACACTGAAGCTTTCTTT.

This clonotype was observed many times. The CDR3 sequence is CASSPTGLQETQYF. The CDR3 bases are TGTGCCAGCAGCCCCACGGGGCTCCAAGAGACCCAGTACTTC. The chain has TRBV5-4 and TRBJ2-5; possibly TRBD1 or TRBD2 for D (5 bases each). The CDR3 totals 14 residues. Germline loops: CDR1 SGHNT, CDR2 YYREEE (reference sequence). The germline V and J ends were trimmed by 4 bases and 1 base, with 11 bases remaining between them.

This clonotype showed up many times. The chain combines TRBV21-1 with TRBJ2-3. TRBV21-1 is assigned pseudogene status. This CDR3 has 12 amino acids. The CDR3 coding sequence is TGTGCCAGCAGCAACGACACAGATACGCAGTATTTT. Translating gives CASSNDTDTQYF.

This clonotype occurred many times. The chain employs TRBV19 and TRBJ2-5; D not resolved. CDR3 length: 13 residues. The germline V gene has CDR1 LNHDA and CDR2 SQIVND (reference sequence). V lost 4 bases and J lost 4, with 10 bases in between. This CDR3 reads CASSRTKGETQYF. CDR3 nucleotides: TGTGCCAGTAGTAGGACCAAGGGAGAGACCCAGTACTTC.

This clonotype appeared many times. V gene TRBV29-1 combines with J gene TRBJ2-1; D is uncertain. This CDR3 has 11 residues. Trimming removed 3 bases at V and 3 bases at J, with 3 bases between. The V gene's germline CDR1 is SQVTM and CDR2 ANQGSEA. The CDR3 reads CSVDGYNEQFF. CDR3 sequence (DNA): TGCAGCGTTGACGGCTACAATGAGCAGTTCTTC.

This clonotype was found many times. The V gene is TRBV5-1, the J gene TRBJ2-3, with D perhaps assigned TRBD1 or TRBD2 (5 bases each). Per germline, CDR1 SGHRS and CDR2 YFSETQ. V lost 1 base and J 7 bases, leaving 10 bases between the germline ends. The CDR3 is made up of 13 amino acids. In DNA form, the CDR3 reads TGCGCCAGCAGCTTGTCCGGGGCGAATACGCAGTATTTT. Protein sequence: CASSLSGANTQYF.

There are many counts of this clonotype. The chain carries TRBV6-6 and TRBJ2-6, with D possibly TRBD1 on 6 matching bases. CDR3 length: 17 amino acids. V lost 5 bases and J lost 0, with 14 bases in between. The germline gives CDR1 MNHNY, CDR2 SVGAGI (reference sequence). The CDR3 is CASSLNQDSSGANVLTF. The CDR3 coding sequence is TGTGCCAGCAGTCTCAACCAGGACAGCTCTGGGGCCAACGTCCTGACTTTC.

This clonotype has ten or more counts. The J gene is TRBJ2-2, the V gene TRBV5-1, with D unclear. Between the trimmed V and J ends, which lost 4 bases and 7 bases, there was a span of 17 bases. This CDR3 has 15 amino acids. Looked up from germline, CDR1 is SGHRS and CDR2 is YFSETQ. In nucleotides, the CDR3 is TGCGCCAGCAGCCCGGGTATGGTGCAAAACGGGGAGCTGTTTTTT. It specifies CASSPGMVQNGELFF.

This clonotype was detected many times. The rearrangement uses TRBV24-1 and TRBJ2-5; D is ambiguous. Trimming removed 2 bases from V and 5 bases from J, with 11 bases in between. Germline values: CDR1 KGHDR, CDR2 SFDVKD. CDR3 length: 14 residues. CDR3 loop: CATSDSRRRETQYF. The CDR3 nucleotides read TGTGCCACCAGTGATTCCCGAAGAAGGGAGACCCAGTACTTC.

This clonotype was observed many times. V gene TRBV11-2 combines with J gene TRBJ1-2, with TRBD1 matching over 7 bases. The germline V gene has CDR1 SGHAT and CDR2 FQNNGV. V gave up 0 bases and J gave up 5 bases; unmatched junction bases: 3. The CDR3 runs 14 residues. The CDR3, as DNA: TGTGCCAGCAGCTTAGAAGGGACAGCTTATGGCTACACCTTC. It codes for CASSLEGTAYGYTF.

This clonotype was seen at least ten times. The chain carries TRBV7-9 and TRBJ2-7; 7 nucleotides line up with TRBD1. Germline V gene lookup returns CDR1 SEHNR and CDR2 FQNEAQ (reference sequence). This CDR3 is built from 13 residues. With V trimmed by 7 bases and J by 6 bases, 9 bases remained unmatched. The CDR3 DNA reads TGTGCCAGCACCCCAAGAGGGGGCAGCGAGCAGTACTTC. It is translated as CASTPRGGSEQYF.